These 21 T cell receptor beta chains were all obtained from the same sample, sequenced in a study of T-cell reconstitution after alpha-beta-depleted transplantation in children. It was with unique molecular identifiers that the TCRbeta library was prepared. TCRdb itself ran the PCR reads through MiXCR, one entry per CDR3 protein. This table has more than 150,000 distinct CDR3 sequences, approximately 6.8% appearing once. The source material was PBMCs from the stem cell graft donor, sampled from the stem cell graft. These receptors all stem from a human donor who donated a stem cell graft to a child with Wiskott-Aldrich syndrome.

This clonotype was recorded at least ten times. The chain employs TRBV12-3 or TRBV12-4 and TRBJ2-4; 10 nucleotides match TRBD1. This CDR3 has 12 residues. J gave up 9 bases and V 6 bases, and 2 bases lay outside the gene matches. The CDR3, as DNA: TGTGCCAGCAGCCGGGACAGGGGCATTCAGTACTTC. It yields the protein CASSRDRGIQYF.

The table lists this clonotype with many counts. The chain links TRBV4-3 to TRBJ2-3, with 9 bases that match TRBD2. The CDR3 is 17 residues long. Germline CDR1 is LGHNA and CDR2 is YSLEER. J gave up 4 bases and V 1 base, and 9 bases lay outside the gene matches. The CDR3 is CASSQARASGVADTQYF. Here the CDR3 DNA reads TGCGCCAGCAGCCAAGCGCGGGCTAGCGGGGTAGCAGATACGCAGTATTTT.

This clonotype was counted between two and nine times. This chain links TRBV30 with TRBJ2-3, with TRBD1 matching 8 bases. The J segment lost 11 bases and the V segment lost 4 bases, leaving 5 bases of the junction unmatched. The CDR3 is 11 residues long. Germline V gene lookup returns CDR1 GTSNPN and CDR2 SVGIG (reference sequence). The CDR3 here is CAWTPGQGQYF. The CDR3 nucleotides are TGTGCCTGGACCCCAGGACAGGGGCAGTATTTT.

The gene calls are TRBV6-1 and TRBJ1-6; 9 bases agree with TRBD1. In germline, CDR1 is MNHNS, CDR2 SASEGT. The CDR3 has 15 residues. Unmatched junction bases numbered 11, after V lost 7 bases and J lost 10 bases. The CDR3 is CASNDRTGAGSPLHF. CDR3 DNA: TGTGCCAGCAACGACCGGACAGGGGCAGGATCACCCCTCCACTTT.

This clonotype was counted ten times or more. The rearrangement links TRBV12-3 or TRBV12-4 to TRBJ2-2; the D call may be TRBD1 or TRBD2 (5 bases each). The CDR3 spans 15 residues. Trimming stripped 0 bases from V and 2 bases from J, with 7 bases between. The CDR3: CASSLAGPNTGELFF. The CDR3 nucleotides are TGTGCCAGCAGTTTAGCGGGACCTAACACCGGGGAGCTGTTTTTT.

In the case of this clonotype: A much larger clone lies one base from this, so it may be a read error. The V and J genes are TRBV7-6 and TRBJ2-5, with 7 bases lining up with TRBD1. CDR1 is SGHVS and CDR2 is FNYEAQ in the germline V gene. The junction had 11 bases not matched to a gene; V was cut back by 5 bases and J by 5 bases. This CDR3 has 15 amino acids. CDR3 residues: CASSPGDSSSETQYF. Written as DNA, the CDR3 is TGTGCCAGCAGCCCCGGGGACAGTTCCAGTGAGACCCAGTACTTC.

In its sample, this clonotype was seen many times. The rearrangement uses TRBV25-1 and TRBJ1-1; D uncertain. CDR1 and CDR2 from the germline V gene are MGHDK and SYGVNS. There are 13 residues in the CDR3. The V gene lost 3 bases and the J gene lost 3 bases, with 8 bases spanning the gap. This CDR3 reads CASSEGRHTEAFF. The CDR3 coding sequence is TGTGCCAGCAGTGAGGGGAGACACACTGAAGCTTTCTTT. The complete variable domain, with remaining parts taken from reference TRBV25-1 and TRBJ1-1, reads EADIYQTPRYLVIGTGKKITLECSQTMGHDKMYWYQQDPGMELHLIHYSYGVNSTEKGDLSSESTVSRIRTEHFPLTLESARPSHTSQYLCASSEGRHTEAFFGQGTRLTVV.

This clonotype was found a few times. The DNA for the CDR3 is TGCAGCGTTGATCCCGGCTACACCTTC. It yields the protein CSVDPGYTF. The chain combines TRBV29-1 with TRBJ1-2, with D unclear. Germline V gene lookup returns CDR1 SQVTM and CDR2 ANQGSEA. V was cut by 3 bases and J by 8 bases, with 4 bases left in between. The CDR3 has 9 amino acids.

This clonotype was seen ten or more times. The chain recombines TRBV5-7 with TRBJ2-7, with 7 positions matching TRBD1. TRBV5-7 is designated an ORF whose function remains uncertain. CDR3 size: 17 residues. The junction had 18 bases not matched to a gene; V was cut back by 4 bases and J by 5 bases. The DNA for the CDR3 is TGTGCCAGCAGCCCGAATACGAGACAGGGTTCCTTCCACGAGCAGTACTTC. Translating gives CASSPNTRQGSFHEQYF.

This clonotype was seen repeatedly, ten times or more. The chain employs TRBV4-3 and TRBJ2-1; 8 bases align to TRBD2. The germline V gene encodes CDR1 LGHNA and CDR2 YSLEER. With V trimmed by 4 bases and J by 8 bases, 4 bases remained unmatched. The CDR3 sequence is 13 residues long. DNA for the CDR3: TGCGCCAGCAGCCCGCCGGGGGGGGATGAGCAGTTCTTC. It specifies CASSPPGGDEQFF.

This clonotype appeared a few times. V usage is TRBV12-3 or TRBV12-4 and J usage is TRBJ2-3, with TRBD1 matching 8 bases. V trimming: 5 bases; J trimming: 2 bases; junction bases outside the gene matches: 12. The CDR3 is 17 residues long. This chain's CDR3 is CASSPGDRRWYTDTQYF. CDR3 in DNA: TGTGCCAGCAGTCCCGGGGACAGGCGCTGGTACACAGATACGCAGTATTTT.

This clonotype has only a few counts. V usage is TRBV7-9 and J usage is TRBJ2-5; either TRBD1 or TRBD2 may fit D (5 bases each). CDR1 is SEHNR, CDR2 FQNEAQ, per germline (reference sequence). V lost 4 bases, J lost 5 bases, and 17 bases lay in between. This CDR3 has 15 residues. CDR3 residues: CASSSGLEIRETQYF. The CDR3, as DNA: TGTGCCAGCAGCTCGGGGCTTGAGATCAGGGAGACCCAGTACTTC. Combining the CDR3 with reference TRBV7-9 and TRBJ2-5 gives the whole variable domain DTGVSQNPRHKITKRGQNVTFRCDPISEHNRLYWYRQTLGQGPEFLTYFQNEAQLEKSRLLSDRFSAERPKGSFSTLEIQRTEQGDSAMYLCASSSGLEIRETQYFGPGTRLLVL.

This clonotype was seen many times. V is TRBV27 and J is TRBJ2-7; 8 nucleotides agree with TRBD1. The CDR3 has 15 amino acids. Germline V gene lookup returns CDR1 MNHEY and CDR2 SMNVEV (reference sequence). V shed 2 bases and J 0 bases; nucleotides not matched to a gene: 3. The CDR3 region has the DNA TGTGCCAGCAGTTTAGGGACAGGCATCTCCTACGAGCAGTACTTC. It yields the protein CASSLGTGISYEQYF.

At least ten counts were recorded for this clonotype. V is TRBV5-6 and J is TRBJ2-3; D remains unclear. Deletions cut 0 bases from V and 10 bases from J, with 12 bases between. The germline CDR1 and CDR2 sequences are SGHDT and YYEEEE. The CDR3 runs 13 residues. The CDR3 region has the DNA TGTGCCAGCAGCTTGGACCCCCCGGGCCCGCAGTATTTT. This gives the protein CASSLDPPGPQYF.

This clonotype was counted at least ten times. The chain recombines TRBV20-1 with TRBJ1-4; 10 nucleotides match TRBD1. V shed 0 bases and J 8 bases; nucleotides not matched to a gene: 6. Germline V gene data show CDR1 as DFQATT and CDR2 as SNEGSKA (reference sequence). This CDR3 contains 15 residues. The CDR3 sequence: CSARDFGTGEEKLFF. DNA for the CDR3: TGCAGTGCTAGAGATTTCGGGACAGGGGAGGAAAAACTGTTTTTT.

This clonotype was counted at least ten times. The chain employs TRBV6-1 and TRBJ1-3; a weak D match, TRBD1 (5 bases). The germline V gene has CDR1 MNHNS and CDR2 SASEGT. This CDR3 is 16 amino acids long. The ends were cut back, 9 bases at V and 4 bases at J, with 22 bases in the middle. This chain's CDR3 is CASLPSGGTGGNTIYF. The CDR3 nucleotides are TGTGCCAGTCTCCCATCTGGGGGTACGGGCGGAAACACCATATATTTT.

This clonotype has only a few counts. V and J are TRBV25-1 and TRBJ1-5, with D unclear. Germline V lookup: CDR1 MGHDK, CDR2 SYGVNS. CDR3 length equals 13 residues. V lost 4 bases to trimming and J lost 1 base, with 5 bases between them. The CDR3 region has the DNA TGTGCCAGCAGTGCGAACAGCAATCAGCCCCAGCATTTT. This encodes CASSANSNQPQHF. The full variable domain, with the rest looked up from reference TRBV25-1 and TRBJ1-5, is EADIYQTPRYLVIGTGKKITLECSQTMGHDKMYWYQQDPGMELHLIHYSYGVNSTEKGDLSSESTVSRIRTEHFPLTLESARPSHTSQYLCASSANSNQPQHFGDGTRLSIL.

This clonotype appeared many times. The gene calls are TRBV5-1 and TRBJ2-7, with D tentatively TRBD1 (6 bases). This CDR3 has 16 amino acids. Looked up from germline, CDR1 is SGHRS and CDR2 is YFSETQ. V lost 4 bases and J 2 bases, leaving 19 bases between the germline ends. CDR3 coding DNA: TGCGCCAGCAGCACAGGAAGGGGGTCCGGAACCTACGAGCAGTACTTC. Residues: CASSTGRGSGTYEQYF. Drawing the rest from reference TRBV5-1 and TRBJ2-7, the complete variable domain is KAGVTQTPRYLIKTRGQQVTLSCSPISGHRSVSWYQQTPGQGLQFLFEYFSETQRNKGNFPGRFSGRQFSNSRSEMNVSTLELGDSALYLCASSTGRGSGTYEQYFGPGTRLTVT.

In this sample, this clonotype turned up many times. The chain joins TRBV20-1 to TRBJ2-1; 14 bases agree with TRBD2. Trimming at V came to 5 bases and at J to 2 bases, leaving 2 bases not matched to a gene. Germline V CDR1 and CDR2: DFQATT, SNEGSKA (reference sequence). The CDR3 sequence is 15 residues long. The CDR3 DNA reads TGCAGTGCTGAGGGACTAGCGGGGGCCTACAATGAGCAGTTCTTC. Translated, it gives CSAEGLAGAYNEQFF.

This clonotype was observed at least ten times. The CDR3 coding sequence is TGTGCCAGCAGTTCGGACAGGGGGCTTGGCTACACCTTC. This translates into CASSSDRGLGYTF. The J gene is TRBJ1-2, the V gene TRBV6-5; TRBD1 aligns across 11 bases. CDR1 and CDR2 from the germline V gene are MNHEY and SVGAGI. Trimming took 4 bases from V and 7 from J; bases not matched to a gene: 2. This CDR3 contains 13 residues.

This clonotype was found many times. The J gene is TRBJ1-2, the V gene TRBV29-1; unclear D gene. There are 12 residues in the CDR3. CDR1 is SQVTM, CDR2 ANQGSEA, per germline. Trimming stripped 4 bases from V and 3 bases from J, with 9 bases between. Here the CDR3 reads CSVGISDYGYTF. CDR3 DNA sequence: TGCAGCGTTGGGATCTCTGACTATGGCTACACCTTC.